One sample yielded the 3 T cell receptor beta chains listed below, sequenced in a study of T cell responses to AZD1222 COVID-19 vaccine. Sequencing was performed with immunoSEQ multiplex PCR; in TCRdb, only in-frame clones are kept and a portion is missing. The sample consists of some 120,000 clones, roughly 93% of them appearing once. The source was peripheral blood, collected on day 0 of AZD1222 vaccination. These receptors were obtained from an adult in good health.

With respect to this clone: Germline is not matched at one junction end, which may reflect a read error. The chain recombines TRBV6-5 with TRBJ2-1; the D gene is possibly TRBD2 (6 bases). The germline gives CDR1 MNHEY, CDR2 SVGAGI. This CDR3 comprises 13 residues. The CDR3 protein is CASSSTVTRLKVF. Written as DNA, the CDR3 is TGTGCCAGCAGTTCGACGGTGACTAGGCTGAAGGTCTTC.

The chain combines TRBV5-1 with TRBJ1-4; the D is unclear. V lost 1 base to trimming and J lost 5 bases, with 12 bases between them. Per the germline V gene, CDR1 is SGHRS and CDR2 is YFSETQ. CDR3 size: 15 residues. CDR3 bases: TGCGCCAGCAGCTTGTATTCCGGTTTGAATGAAAAACTGTTTTTT. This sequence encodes CASSLYSGLNEKLFF.

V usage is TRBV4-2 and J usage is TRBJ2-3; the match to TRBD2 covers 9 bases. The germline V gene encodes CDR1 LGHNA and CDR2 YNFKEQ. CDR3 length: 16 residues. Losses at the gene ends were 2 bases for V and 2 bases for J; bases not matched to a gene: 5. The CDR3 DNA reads TGTGCCAGCAGCCAATCCGGGACTAGCTTCACAGATACGCAGTATTTT. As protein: CASSQSGTSFTDTQYF.